This is a list of T cell receptor beta chains from one sample in a study of T cell repertoires in cytomegalovirus infection. No antigen is known for these receptors. TCRdb processed the reads anew with MiXCR; each CDR3 protein has one entry. The sample contains 100,000 to 150,000 distinct CDR3 sequences, roughly a quarter of which appear only once. Input material: PBMCs, sequenced either directly or after in vitro stimulation (not recorded which). All receptors come from a human donor in good health (CMV status not recorded). Some clones in this sample may be carry-over from other donors' samples. CDR3s include the opening cysteine and the closing phenylalanine or tryptophan. D genes are given only for firm matches. Expanded clones are given a class, and other clones once, few, many or no size at all.

j_gene: TRBJ1-5
d_gene: TRBD1
abundance: many
v_gene: TRBV7-2
CDR3nt: TGTGCCAGCAGCCCGGACAAGGGGGCTAGGCCCCAGCATTTT
CDR3aa: CASSPDKGARPQHF

j_gene: TRBJ2-1
d_gene: -
abundance: few
v_gene: TRBV24-1
CDR3nt: TGTGCCACCAGTCCCTCCATCAGGGTTATATCGGGACGGTTCCCCTACAATGAGCAGTTCTTC
CDR3aa: CATSPSIRVISGRFPYNEQFF

j_gene: TRBJ1-6
d_gene: -
abundance: -
v_gene: TRBV20-1
CDR3nt: TGCAGTGCTAGAGAAGGGCAGGGAAAATCACCCCTCCACTTT
CDR3aa: CSAREGQGKSPLHF

j_gene: TRBJ2-5
d_gene: -
abundance: once
v_gene: TRBV20-1
CDR3nt: TGCAGTGCTACCCCTTCCCCTCTCCAAGAGACCCAGTACTTC
CDR3aa: CSATPSPLQETQYF

j_gene: TRBJ2-7
d_gene: TRBD2
abundance: -
v_gene: TRBV7-2
CDR3nt: TGTGCCAGCAGCCAACTCTGGACTAGCGTCCACGAGCAGTACTTC
CDR3aa: CASSQLWTSVHEQYF

j_gene: TRBJ1-3
d_gene: -
abundance: few
v_gene: TRBV4-1
CDR3nt: TGCGCCAGCAGCCACCCTCGGACGGGCAGATACTCTGGAAACACCATATATTTT
CDR3aa: CASSHPRTGRYSGNTIYF

j_gene: TRBJ2-5
d_gene: -
abundance: many
v_gene: TRBV19
CDR3nt: TGTGCCAGTAGTGCGGGACACCCGTGGGAGACCCAGTACTTC
CDR3aa: CASSAGHPWETQYF

j_gene: TRBJ2-1
d_gene: -
abundance: few
v_gene: TRBV7-2
CDR3nt: TGTGCCAGCAGCCTAATCCGGGGTGAGCAGTTCTTC
CDR3aa: CASSLIRGEQFF

j_gene: TRBJ1-4
d_gene: TRBD1
abundance: many
v_gene: TRBV7-2
CDR3nt: TGTGCCAGCAGCTTCCGGACAGGAGCAAATGAAAAACTGTTTTTT
CDR3aa: CASSFRTGANEKLFF

j_gene: TRBJ2-5
d_gene: TRBD1
abundance: -
v_gene: TRBV2
CDR3nt: TGTGCCAGCACGGGACAGGAAGTCCAAGAGACCCAGTACTTC
CDR3aa: CASTGQEVQETQYF

j_gene: TRBJ2-3
d_gene: -
abundance: many
v_gene: TRBV7-2
CDR3nt: TGTGCCAGCAGCTTGAGGGCCCCGGGACCAATCACAGATACGCAGTATTTT
CDR3aa: CASSLRAPGPITDTQYF